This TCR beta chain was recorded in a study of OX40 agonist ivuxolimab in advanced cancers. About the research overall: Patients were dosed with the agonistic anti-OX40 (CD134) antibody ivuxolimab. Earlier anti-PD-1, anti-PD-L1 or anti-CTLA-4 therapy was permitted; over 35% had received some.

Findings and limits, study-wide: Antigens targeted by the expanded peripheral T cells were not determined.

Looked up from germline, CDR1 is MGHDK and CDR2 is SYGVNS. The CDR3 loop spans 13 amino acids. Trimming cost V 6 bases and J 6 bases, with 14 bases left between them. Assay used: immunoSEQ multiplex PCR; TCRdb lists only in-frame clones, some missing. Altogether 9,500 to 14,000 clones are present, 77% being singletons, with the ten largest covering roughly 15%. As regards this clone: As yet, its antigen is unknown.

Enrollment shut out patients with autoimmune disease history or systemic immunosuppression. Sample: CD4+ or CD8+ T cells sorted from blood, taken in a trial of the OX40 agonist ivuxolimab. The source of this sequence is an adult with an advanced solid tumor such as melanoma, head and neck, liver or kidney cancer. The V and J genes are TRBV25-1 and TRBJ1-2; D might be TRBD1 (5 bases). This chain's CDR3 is CASSAGGSDGYTF. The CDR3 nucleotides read TGTGCCAGCAGCGCCGGGGGGAGTGATGGCTACACCTTC.